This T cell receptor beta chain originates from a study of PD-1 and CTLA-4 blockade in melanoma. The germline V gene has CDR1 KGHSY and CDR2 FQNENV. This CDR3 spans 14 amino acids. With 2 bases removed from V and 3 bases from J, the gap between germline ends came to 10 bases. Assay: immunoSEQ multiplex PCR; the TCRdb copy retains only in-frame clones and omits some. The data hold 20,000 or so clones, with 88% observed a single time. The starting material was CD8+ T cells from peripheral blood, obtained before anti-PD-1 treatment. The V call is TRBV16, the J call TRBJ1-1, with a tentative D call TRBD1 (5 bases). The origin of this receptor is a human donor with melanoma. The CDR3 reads CASSQTGGDTEAFF. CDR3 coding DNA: TGTGCCAGCAGCCAAACAGGCGGGGACACTGAAGCTTTCTTT.